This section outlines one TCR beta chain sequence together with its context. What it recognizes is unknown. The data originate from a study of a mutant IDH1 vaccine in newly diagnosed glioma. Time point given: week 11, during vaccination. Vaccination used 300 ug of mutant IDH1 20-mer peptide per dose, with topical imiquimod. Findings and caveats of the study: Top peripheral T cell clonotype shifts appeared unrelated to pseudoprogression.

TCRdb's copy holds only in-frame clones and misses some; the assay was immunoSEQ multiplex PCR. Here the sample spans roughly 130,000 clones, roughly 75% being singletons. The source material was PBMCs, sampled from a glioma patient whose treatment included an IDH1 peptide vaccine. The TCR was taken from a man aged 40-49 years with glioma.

The DNA of the CDR3 is TGTGCCAGCAGTGAAGGACAGCCTCCTAACTATGGCTACACCTTC. This translates into CASSEGQPPNYGYTF. The chain has TRBV2 and TRBJ1-2, with D tentatively TRBD1 (5 bases). V gave up 1 base and J gave up 0 bases, with 9 bases separating them. Looked up from germline, CDR1 is SNHLY and CDR2 is FYNNEI. The CDR3 contains 15 residues.